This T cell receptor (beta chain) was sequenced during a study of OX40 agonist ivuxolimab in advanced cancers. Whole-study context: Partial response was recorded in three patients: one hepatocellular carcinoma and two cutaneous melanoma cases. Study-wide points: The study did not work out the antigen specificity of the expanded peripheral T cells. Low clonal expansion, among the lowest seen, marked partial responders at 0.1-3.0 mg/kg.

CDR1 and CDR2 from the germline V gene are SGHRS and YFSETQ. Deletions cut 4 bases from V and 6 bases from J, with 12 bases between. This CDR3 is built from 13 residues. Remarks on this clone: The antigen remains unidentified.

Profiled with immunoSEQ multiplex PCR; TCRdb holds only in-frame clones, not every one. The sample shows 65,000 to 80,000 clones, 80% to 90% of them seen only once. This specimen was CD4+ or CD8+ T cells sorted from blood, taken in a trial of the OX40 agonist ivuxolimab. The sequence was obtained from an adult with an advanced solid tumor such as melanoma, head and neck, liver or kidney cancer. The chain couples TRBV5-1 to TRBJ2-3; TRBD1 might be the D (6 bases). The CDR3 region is CASSLNRDDTQYF. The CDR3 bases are TGCGCCAGCAGCCTGAACAGGGACGATACGCAGTATTTT.